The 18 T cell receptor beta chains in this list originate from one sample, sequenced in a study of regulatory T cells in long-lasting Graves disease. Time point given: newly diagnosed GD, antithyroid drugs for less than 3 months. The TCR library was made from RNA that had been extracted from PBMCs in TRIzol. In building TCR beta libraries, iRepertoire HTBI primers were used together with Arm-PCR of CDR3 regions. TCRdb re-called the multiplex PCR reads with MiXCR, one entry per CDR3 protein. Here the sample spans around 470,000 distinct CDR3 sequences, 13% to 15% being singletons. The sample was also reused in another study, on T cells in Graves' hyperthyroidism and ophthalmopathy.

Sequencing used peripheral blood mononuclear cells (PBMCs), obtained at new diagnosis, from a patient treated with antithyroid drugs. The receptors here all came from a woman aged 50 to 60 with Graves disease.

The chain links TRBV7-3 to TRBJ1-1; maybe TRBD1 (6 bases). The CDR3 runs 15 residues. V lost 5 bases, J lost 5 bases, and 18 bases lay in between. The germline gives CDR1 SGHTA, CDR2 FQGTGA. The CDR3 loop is CASSRSGGGGTEAFF. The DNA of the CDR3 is TGTGCCAGCAGCCGATCTGGGGGCGGTGGGACTGAAGCTTTCTTT.

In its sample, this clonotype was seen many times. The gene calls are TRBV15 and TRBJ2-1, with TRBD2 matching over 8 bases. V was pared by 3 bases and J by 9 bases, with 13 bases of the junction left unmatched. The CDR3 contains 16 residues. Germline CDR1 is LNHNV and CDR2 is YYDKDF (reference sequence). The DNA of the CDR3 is TGTGCCACCAGCAGCGGGAGGGACCGCCCGACGGTTGAGCAGTTCTTC. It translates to CATSSGRDRPTVEQFF. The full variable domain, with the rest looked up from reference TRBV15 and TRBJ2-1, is DAMVIQNPRYQVTQFGKPVTLSCSQTLNHNVMYWYQQKSSQAPKLLFHYYDKDFNNEADTPDNFQSRRPNTSFCFLDIRSPGLGDTAMYLCATSSGRDRPTVEQFFGPGTRLTVL.

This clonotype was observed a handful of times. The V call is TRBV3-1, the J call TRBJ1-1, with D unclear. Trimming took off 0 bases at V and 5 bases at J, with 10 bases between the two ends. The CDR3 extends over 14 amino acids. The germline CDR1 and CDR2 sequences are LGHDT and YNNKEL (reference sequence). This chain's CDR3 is CASSQDSGRTEAFF. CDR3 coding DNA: TGTGCCAGCAGCCAAGATTCAGGCCGAACTGAAGCTTTCTTT.

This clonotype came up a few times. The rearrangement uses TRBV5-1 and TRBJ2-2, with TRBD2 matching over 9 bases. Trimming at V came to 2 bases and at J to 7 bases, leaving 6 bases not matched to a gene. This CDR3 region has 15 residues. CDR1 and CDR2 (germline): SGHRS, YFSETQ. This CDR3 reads CASSFSSGSLGELFF. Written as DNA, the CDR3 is TGCGCCAGCAGCTTCAGTAGCGGGAGTCTCGGGGAGCTGTTTTTT.

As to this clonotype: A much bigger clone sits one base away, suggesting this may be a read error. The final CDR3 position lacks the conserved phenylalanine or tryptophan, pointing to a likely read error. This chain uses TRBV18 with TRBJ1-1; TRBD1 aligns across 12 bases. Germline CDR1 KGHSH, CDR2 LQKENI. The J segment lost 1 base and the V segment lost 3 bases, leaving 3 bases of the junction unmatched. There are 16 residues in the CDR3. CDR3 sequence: CASSPPGQGANTEAFL. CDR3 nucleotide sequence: TGTGCCAGCTCACCTCCGGGACAGGGGGCGAACACTGAAGCTTTCCTT.

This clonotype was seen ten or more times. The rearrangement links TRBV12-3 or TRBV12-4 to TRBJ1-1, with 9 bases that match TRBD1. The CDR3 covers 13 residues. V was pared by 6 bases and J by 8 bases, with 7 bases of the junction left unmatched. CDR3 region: CASSGDRAGEAFF. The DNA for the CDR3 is TGTGCCAGCAGCGGGGACAGGGCGGGAGAAGCTTTCTTT.

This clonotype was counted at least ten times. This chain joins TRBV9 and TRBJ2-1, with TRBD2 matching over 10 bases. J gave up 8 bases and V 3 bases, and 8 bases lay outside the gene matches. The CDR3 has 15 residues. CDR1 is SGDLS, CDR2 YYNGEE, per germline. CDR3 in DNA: TGTGCCAGCAGCGCCAGCGGGAGGGTCTCCGATGAGCAGTTCTTC. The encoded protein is CASSASGRVSDEQFF.

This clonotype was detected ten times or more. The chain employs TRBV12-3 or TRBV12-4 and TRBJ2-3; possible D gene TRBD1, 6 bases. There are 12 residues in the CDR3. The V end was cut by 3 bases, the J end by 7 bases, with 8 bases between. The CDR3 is CASSLQGNTQYF. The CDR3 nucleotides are TGTGCCAGCAGTTTGCAGGGGAATACGCAGTATTTT.

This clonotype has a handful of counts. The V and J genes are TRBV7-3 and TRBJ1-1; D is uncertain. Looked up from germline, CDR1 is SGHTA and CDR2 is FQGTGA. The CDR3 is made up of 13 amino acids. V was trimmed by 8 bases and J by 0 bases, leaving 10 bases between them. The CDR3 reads CASGNDMNTEAFF. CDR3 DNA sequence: TGTGCCAGCGGAAATGATATGAACACTGAAGCTTTCTTT.

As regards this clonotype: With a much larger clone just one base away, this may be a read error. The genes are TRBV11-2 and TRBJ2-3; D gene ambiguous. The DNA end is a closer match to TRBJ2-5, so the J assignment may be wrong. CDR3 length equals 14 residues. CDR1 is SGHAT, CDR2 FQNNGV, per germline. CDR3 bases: TGTGCCAGCAGCTTAGCCCCGGGTCGAGAGGCCCAGTACTTC. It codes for CASSLAPGREAQYF.

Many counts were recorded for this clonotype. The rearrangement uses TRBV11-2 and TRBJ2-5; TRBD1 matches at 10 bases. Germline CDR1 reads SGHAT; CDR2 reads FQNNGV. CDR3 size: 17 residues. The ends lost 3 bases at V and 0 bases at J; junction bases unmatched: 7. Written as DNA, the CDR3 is TGTGCCAGCAGCTTCGGACAGGGGGGAAGAAACCAAGAGACCCAGTACTTC. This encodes CASSFGQGGRNQETQYF.

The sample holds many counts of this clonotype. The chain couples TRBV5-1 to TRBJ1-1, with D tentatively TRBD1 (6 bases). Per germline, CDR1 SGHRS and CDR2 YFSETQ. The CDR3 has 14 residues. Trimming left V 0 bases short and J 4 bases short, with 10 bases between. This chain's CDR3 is CASSLGQDVTEAFF. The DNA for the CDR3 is TGCGCCAGCAGCTTGGGACAGGATGTCACTGAAGCTTTCTTT.

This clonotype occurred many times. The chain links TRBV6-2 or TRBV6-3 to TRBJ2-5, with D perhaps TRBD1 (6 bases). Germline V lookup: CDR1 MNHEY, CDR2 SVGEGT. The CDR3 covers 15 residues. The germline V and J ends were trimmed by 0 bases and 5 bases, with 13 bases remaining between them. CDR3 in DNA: TGTGCCAGCAGTTACTCGTCAGGGGCGATCGAGACCCAGTACTTC. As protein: CASSYSSGAIETQYF.

This CDR3 reads CASTSDRLSSYNEQFF. Written as DNA, the CDR3 is TGTGCCAGCACGAGCGACCGTTTAAGCTCCTACAATGAGCAGTTCTTC. The V call is TRBV9, the J call TRBJ2-1, with unresolved D. Trimming pared 6 bases from V and 0 bases from J, leaving 16 bases between. Germline CDR1 SGDLS, CDR2 YYNGEE. The CDR3 has 16 residues.

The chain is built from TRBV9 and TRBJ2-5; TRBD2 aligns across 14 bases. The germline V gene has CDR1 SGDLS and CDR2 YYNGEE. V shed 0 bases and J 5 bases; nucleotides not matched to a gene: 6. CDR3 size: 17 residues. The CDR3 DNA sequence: TGTGCCAGCAGCGTAGGAGGACTAGCGGGAGGTATGGAGACCCAGTACTTC. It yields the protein CASSVGGLAGGMETQYF. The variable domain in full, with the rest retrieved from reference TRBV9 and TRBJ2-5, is DSGVTQTPKHLITATGQRVTLRCSPRSGDLSVYWYQQSLDQGLQFLIQYYNGEERAKGNILERFSAQQFPDLHSELNLSSLELGDSALYFCASSVGGLAGGMETQYFGPGTRLLVL.

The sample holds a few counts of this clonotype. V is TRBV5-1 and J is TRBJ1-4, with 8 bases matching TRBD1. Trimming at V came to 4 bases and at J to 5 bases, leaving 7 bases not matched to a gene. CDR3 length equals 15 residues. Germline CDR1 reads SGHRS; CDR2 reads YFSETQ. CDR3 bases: TGCGCCAGCAGCGCCGGACAGGGATTCAATGAAAAACTGTTTTTT. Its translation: CASSAGQGFNEKLFF.

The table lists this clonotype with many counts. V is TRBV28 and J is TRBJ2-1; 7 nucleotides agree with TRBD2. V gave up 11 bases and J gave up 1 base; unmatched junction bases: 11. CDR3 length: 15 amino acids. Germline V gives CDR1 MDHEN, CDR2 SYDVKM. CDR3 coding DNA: TGTGCCGCAGCCACCTCGGGGGGTTCCTACAATGAGCAGTTCTTC. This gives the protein CAAATSGGSYNEQFF. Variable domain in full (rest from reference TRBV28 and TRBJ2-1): DVKVTQSSRYLVKRTGEKVFLECVQDMDHENMFWYRQDPGLGLRLIYFSYDVKMKEKGDIPEGYSVSREKKERFSLILESASTNQTSMYLCAAATSGGSYNEQFFGPGTRLTVL.

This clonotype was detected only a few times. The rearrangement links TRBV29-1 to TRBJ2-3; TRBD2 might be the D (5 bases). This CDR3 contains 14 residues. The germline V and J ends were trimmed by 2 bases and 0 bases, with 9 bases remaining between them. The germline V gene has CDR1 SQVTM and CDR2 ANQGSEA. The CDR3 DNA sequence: TGCAGCGTTGAATCCCGGACTAGCACAGATACGCAGTATTTT. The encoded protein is CSVESRTSTDTQYF.